This T cell receptor beta chain was captured by sequencing in a study of control samples from healthy donors and cancer patients. The repertoire was sequenced with immunoSEQ multiplex PCR; TCRdb's copy has only in-frame clones and lacks some. The table lists 120,000 or so clones, approximately 94% of them singletons, with less than 4% in the top ten. The TCR was taken from a young man in good health. Sequenced input: blood.

The CDR3 reads CASSYTARSYEQYF. The CDR3 bases are TGTGCCAGCAGTTATACAGCGCGATCCTACGAGCAGTACTTC. The genes are TRBV27 and TRBJ2-7, with unresolved D. V lost 4 bases, J lost 1 base, and 11 bases lay in between. Per germline, CDR1 MNHEY and CDR2 SMNVEV (reference sequence). The CDR3 has 14 amino acids.